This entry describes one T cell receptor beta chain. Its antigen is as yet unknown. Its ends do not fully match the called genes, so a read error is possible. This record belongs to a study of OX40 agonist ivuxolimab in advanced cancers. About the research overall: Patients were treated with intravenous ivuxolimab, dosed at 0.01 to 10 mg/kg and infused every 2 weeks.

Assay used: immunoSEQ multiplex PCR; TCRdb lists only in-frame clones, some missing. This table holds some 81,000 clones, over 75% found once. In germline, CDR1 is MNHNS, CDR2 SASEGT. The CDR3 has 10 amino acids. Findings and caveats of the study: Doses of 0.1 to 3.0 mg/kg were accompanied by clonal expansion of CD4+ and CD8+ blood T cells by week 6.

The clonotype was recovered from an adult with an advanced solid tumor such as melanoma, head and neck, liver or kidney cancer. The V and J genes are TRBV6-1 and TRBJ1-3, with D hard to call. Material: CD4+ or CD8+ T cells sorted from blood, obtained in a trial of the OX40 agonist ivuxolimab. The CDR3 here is CASGEDTIYF. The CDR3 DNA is TGTGCCAGCGGTGAAGACACCATATATTTT.